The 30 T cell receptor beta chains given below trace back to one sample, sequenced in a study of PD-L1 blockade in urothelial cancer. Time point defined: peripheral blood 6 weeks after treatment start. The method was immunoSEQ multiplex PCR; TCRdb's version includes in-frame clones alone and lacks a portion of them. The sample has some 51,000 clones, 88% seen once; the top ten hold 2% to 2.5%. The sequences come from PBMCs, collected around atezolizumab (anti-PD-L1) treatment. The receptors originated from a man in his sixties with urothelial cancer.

The CDR3 DNA is TGTGCCAGCAGAAGGGACAGCTACGAGCAGTACTTC. This encodes CASRRDSYEQYF. J is TRBJ2-7 and V is TRBV6-5; the match to TRBD1 covers 7 bases. V lost 6 bases and J lost 3; bases outside the gene matches: 2. Germline values: CDR1 MNHEY, CDR2 SVGAGI. The CDR3 runs to 12 residues.

The CDR3 DNA sequence: TGTGCCAGCTCACCCTGGGACAGGGCGGAAAAACTGTTTTTT. Its translation is CASSPWDRAEKLFF. This chain connects TRBV18 to TRBJ1-4; 9 bases are shared with TRBD1. Germline-derived CDR1 and CDR2 are KGHSH and LQKENI. The CDR3 covers 14 residues. Germline trimming cut 3 bases from V and 8 bases from J; bases unmatched to any gene: 4.

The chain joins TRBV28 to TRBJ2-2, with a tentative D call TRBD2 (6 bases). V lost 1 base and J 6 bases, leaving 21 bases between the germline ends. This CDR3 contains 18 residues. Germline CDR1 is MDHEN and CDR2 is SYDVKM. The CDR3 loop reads CASSLFGGRGHGSGELFF. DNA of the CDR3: TGTGCCAGCAGTTTATTCGGGGGTAGGGGCCATGGGTCCGGGGAGCTGTTTTTT.

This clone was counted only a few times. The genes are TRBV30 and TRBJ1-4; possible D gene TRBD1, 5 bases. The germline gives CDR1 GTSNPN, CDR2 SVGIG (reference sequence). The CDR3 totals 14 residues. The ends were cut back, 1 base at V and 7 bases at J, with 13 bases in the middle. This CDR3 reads CAWSDKGLREKLFF. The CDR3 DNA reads TGTGCCTGGAGTGACAAGGGACTTCGTGAAAAACTGTTTTTT.

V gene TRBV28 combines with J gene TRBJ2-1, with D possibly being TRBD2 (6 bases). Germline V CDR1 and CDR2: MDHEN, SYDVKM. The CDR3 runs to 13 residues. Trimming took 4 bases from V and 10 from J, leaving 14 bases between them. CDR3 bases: TGTGCCAGCAGTTCAACTAGCCCCCAGGAGCAGTTCTTC. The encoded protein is CASSSTSPQEQFF.

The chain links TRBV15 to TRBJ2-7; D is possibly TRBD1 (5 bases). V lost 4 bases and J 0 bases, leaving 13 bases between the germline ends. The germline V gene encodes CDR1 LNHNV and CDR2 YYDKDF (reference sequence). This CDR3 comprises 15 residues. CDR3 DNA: TGTGCCACCAGCAAGGGGCCGACAAGCTCCTACGAGCAGTACTTC. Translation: CATSKGPTSSYEQYF.

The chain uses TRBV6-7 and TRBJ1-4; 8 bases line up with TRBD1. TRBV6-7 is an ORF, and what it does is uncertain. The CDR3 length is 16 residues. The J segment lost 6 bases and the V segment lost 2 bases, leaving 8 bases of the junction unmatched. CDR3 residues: CASSYRASDRDEKLFF. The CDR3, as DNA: TGTGCCAGCAGTTACCGGGCTTCGGACAGGGATGAAAAACTGTTTTTT.

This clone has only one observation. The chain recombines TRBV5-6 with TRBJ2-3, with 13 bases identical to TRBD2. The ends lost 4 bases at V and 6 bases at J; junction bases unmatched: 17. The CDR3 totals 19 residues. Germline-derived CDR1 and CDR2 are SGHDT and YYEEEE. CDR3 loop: CASSRPLAGGPIGSDTQYF. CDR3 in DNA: TGTGCCAGCAGCCGGCCACTAGCGGGGGGGCCAATAGGCTCCGATACGCAGTATTTT.

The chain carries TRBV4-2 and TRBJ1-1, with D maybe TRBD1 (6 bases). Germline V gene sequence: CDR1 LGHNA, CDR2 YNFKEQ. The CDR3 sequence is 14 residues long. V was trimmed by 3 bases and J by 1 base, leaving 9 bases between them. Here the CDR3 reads CASSQSGQNTEAFF. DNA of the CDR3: TGTGCCAGCAGCCAGTCGGGACAGAACACTGAAGCTTTCTTT.

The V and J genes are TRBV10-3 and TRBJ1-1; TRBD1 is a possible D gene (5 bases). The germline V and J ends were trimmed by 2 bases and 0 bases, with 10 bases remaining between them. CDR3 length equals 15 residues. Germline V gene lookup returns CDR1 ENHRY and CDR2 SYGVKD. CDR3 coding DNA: TGTGCCATCAGTGAGGGGGCAGGGATGAACACTGAAGCTTTCTTT. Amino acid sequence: CAISEGAGMNTEAFF.

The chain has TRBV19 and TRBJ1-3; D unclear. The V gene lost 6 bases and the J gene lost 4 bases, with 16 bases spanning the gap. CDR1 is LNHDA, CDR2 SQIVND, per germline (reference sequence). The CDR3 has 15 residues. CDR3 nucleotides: TGTGCCAGTAGCCCGGAGGTACCCTCGGGAAACACCATATATTTT. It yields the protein CASSPEVPSGNTIYF.

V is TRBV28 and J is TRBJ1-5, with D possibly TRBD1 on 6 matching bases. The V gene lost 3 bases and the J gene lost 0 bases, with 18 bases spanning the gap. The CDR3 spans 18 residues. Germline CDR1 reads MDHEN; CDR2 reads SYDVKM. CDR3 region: CASSFSLDSWDSNQPQHF. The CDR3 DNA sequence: TGTGCCAGCAGTTTCTCACTGGACAGTTGGGATAGCAATCAGCCCCAGCATTTT.

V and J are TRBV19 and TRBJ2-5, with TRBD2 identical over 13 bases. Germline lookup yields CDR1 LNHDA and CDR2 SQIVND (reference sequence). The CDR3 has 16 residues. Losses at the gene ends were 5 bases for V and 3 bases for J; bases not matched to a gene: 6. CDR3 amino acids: CASSWGLAGSKETQYF. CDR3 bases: TGTGCCAGTAGTTGGGGACTAGCGGGGAGTAAAGAGACCCAGTACTTC.

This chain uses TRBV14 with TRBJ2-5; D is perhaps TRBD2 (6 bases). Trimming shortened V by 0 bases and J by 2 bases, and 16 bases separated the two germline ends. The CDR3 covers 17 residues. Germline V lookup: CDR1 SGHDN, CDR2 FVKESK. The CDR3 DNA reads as TGTGCCAGCAGCCAAGATCGAGTAGCGGAGCCGCAAGAGACCCAGTACTTC. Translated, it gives CASSQDRVAEPQETQYF.

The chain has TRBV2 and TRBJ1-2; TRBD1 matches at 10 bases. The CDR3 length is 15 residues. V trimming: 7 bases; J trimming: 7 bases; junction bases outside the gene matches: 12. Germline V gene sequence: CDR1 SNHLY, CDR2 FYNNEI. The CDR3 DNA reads TGTGCCAGCAATAACGCCGGGACAGGGGATATTGGCTACACCTTC. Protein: CASNNAGTGDIGYTF.

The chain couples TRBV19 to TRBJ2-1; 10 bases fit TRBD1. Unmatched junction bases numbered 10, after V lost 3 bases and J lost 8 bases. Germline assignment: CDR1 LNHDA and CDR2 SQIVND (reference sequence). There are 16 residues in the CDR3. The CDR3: CASSMTGGAGRYEQFF. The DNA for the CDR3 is TGTGCCAGTAGTATGACAGGGGGCGCGGGGAGGTATGAGCAGTTCTTC.

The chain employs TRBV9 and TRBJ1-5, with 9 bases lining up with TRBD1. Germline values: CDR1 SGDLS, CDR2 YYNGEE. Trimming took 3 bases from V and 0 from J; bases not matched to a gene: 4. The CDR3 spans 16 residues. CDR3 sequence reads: CASSEGQGYSNQPQHF. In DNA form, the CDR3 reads TGTGCCAGCAGCGAGGGACAGGGTTATAGCAATCAGCCCCAGCATTTT.

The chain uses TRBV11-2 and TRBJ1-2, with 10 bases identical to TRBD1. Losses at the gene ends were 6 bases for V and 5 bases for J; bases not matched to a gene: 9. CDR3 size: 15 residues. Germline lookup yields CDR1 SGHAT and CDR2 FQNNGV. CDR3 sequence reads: CASSQVRGQGYGYTF. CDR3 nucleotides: TGTGCCAGCAGTCAAGTGAGGGGACAGGGGTATGGCTACACCTTC.

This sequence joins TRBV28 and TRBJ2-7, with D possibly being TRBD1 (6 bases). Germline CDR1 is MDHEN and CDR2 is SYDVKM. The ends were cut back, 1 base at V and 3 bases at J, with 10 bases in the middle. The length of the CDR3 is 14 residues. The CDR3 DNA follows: TGTGCCAGCAGTTTATCGACAGGTTACTACGAGCAGTACTTC. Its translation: CASSLSTGYYEQYF.

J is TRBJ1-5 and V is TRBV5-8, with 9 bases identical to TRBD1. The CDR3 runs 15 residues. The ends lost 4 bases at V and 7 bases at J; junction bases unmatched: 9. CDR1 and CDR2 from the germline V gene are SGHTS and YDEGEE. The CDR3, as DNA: TGTGCCAGCAGCAATACGGGACAGGGTTTCCAGCCCCAGCATTTT. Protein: CASSNTGQGFQPQHF.

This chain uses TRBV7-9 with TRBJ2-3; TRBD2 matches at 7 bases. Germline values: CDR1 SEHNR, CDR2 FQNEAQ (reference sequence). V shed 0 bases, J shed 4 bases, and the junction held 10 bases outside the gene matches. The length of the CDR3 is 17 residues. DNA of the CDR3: TGTGCCAGCAGCTTAGCGCTTAGCGGGTGGACCCCAGATACGCAGTATTTT. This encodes CASSLALSGWTPDTQYF.

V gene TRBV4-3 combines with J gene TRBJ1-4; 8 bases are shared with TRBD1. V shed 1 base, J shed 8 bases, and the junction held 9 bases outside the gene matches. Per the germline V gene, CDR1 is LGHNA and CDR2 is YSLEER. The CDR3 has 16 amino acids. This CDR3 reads CASSQGVDRVQEKLFF. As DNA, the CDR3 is TGCGCCAGCAGCCAAGGGGTGGACAGGGTTCAGGAAAAACTGTTTTTT.

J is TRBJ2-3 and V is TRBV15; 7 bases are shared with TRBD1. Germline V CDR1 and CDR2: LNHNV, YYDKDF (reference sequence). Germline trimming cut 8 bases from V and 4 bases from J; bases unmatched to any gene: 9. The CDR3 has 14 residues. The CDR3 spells CATGGNRGPDTQYF. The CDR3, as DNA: TGTGCCACCGGGGGCAACAGGGGACCAGATACGCAGTATTTT.

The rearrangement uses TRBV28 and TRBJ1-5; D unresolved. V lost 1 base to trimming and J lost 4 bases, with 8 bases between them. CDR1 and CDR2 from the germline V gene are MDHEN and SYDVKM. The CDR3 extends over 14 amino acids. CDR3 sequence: CASSLSDWNQPQHF. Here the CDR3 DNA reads TGTGCCAGCAGTTTATCAGATTGGAATCAGCCCCAGCATTTT. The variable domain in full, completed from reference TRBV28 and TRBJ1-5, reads DVKVTQSSRYLVKRTGEKVFLECVQDMDHENMFWYRQDPGLGLRLIYFSYDVKMKEKGDIPEGYSVSREKKERFSLILESASTNQTSMYLCASSLSDWNQPQHFGDGTRLSIL.

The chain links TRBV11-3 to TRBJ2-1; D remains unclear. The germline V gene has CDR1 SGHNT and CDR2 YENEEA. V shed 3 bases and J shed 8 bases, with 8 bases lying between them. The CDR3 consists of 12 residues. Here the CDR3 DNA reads TGTGCCAGCAGCTTTAACAGCCATGAGCAGTTCTTC. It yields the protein CASSFNSHEQFF. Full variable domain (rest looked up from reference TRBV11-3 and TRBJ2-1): EAGVVQSPRYKIIEKKQPVAFWCNPISGHNTLYWYLQNLGQGPELLIRYENEEAVDDSQLPKDRFSAERLKGVDSTLKIQPAELGDSAVYLCASSFNSHEQFFGPGTRLTVL.

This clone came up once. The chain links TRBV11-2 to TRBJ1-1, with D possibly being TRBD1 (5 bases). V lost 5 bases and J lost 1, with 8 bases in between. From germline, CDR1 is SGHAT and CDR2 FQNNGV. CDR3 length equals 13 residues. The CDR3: CASSAGQNTEAFF. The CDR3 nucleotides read TGTGCCAGCAGCGCGGGGCAGAACACTGAAGCTTTCTTT.

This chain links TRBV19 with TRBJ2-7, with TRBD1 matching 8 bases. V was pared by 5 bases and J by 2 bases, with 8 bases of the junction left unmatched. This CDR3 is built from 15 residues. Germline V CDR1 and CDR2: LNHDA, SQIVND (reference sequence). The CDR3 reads CASSFLGQVPYEQYF. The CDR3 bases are TGTGCCAGTAGTTTTTTGGGACAGGTCCCCTACGAGCAGTACTTC.

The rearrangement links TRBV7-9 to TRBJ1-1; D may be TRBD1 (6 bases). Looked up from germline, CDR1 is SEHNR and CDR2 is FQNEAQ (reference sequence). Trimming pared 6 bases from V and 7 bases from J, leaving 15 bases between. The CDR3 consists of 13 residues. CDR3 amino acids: CASRIQGKGEAFF. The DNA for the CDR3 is TGTGCCAGCAGGATTCAGGGGAAGGGTGAAGCTTTCTTT.

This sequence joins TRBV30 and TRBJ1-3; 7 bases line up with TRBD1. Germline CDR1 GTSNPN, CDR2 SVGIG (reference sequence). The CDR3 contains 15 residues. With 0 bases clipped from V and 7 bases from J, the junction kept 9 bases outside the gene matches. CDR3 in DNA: TGTGCCTGGAGTGTACCCGGGACAGCCCGGAACACCATATATTTT. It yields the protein CAWSVPGTARNTIYF.

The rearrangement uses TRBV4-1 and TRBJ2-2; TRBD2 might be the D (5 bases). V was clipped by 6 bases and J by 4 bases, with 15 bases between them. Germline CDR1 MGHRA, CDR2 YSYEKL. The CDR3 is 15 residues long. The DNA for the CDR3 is TGCGCCAGCAGTCAAAATAGCGCCTCCACCGGGGAGCTGTTTTTT. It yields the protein CASSQNSASTGELFF.